This record concerns one T cell receptor beta chain sequence. Antigen specificity is unknown. These data belong to a study of T cells after yellow fever vaccination. Findings and limits, study-wide: Reappearance after the booster was observed for most primary-vaccination clones (roughly 97% CD4, just over 85% CD8).

TCRdb passed the 5' RACE reads through MiXCR, listing each CDR3 protein once. The sample contains 600,000 to 750,000 distinct CDR3 sequences, about 12% of which appear only once. Trimming cost V 0 bases and J 3 bases, with 11 bases left between them. The CDR3 spans 15 residues. The germline CDR1 and CDR2 sequences are LNHNV and YYDKDF (reference sequence). V and J are TRBV15 and TRBJ2-5; D is possibly TRBD2 (5 bases). The clonotype was recovered from a man aged 25-45 years who received the YFV17D yellow fever vaccine. The sequenced sample was PBMCs, obtained on the day of the yellow fever booster vaccination. The CDR3 reads CATSRDPDGEETQYF. For the CDR3, the DNA is TGTGCCACCAGCAGAGATCCAGACGGGGAAGAGACCCAGTACTTC.